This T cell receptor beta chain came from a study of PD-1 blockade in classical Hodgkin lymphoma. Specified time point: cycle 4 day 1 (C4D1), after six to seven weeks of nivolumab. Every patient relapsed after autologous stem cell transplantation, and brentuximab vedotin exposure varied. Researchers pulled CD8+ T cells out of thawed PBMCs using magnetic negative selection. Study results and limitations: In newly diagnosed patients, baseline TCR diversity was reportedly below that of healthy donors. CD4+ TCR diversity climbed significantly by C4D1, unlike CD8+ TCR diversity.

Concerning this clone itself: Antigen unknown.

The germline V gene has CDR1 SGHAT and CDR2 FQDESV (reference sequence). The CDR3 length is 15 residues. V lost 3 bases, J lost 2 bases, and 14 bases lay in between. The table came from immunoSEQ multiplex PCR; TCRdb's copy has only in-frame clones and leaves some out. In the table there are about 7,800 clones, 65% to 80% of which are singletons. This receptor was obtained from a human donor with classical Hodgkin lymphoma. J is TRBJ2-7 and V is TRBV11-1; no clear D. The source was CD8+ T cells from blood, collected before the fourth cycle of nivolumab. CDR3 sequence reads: CASSFGFIGTYEQYF. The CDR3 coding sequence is TGTGCCAGCAGCTTCGGGTTTATCGGAACCTACGAGCAGTACTTC. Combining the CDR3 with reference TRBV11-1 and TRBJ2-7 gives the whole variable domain EAEVAQSPRYKITEKSQAVAFWCDPISGHATLYWYRQILGQGPELLVQFQDESVVDDSQLPKDRFSAERLKGVDSTLKIQPAELGDSAMYLCASSFGFIGTYEQYFGPGTRLTVT.